The present T cell receptor beta chain was sequenced within a study of shared clonotypes between healthy human individuals. Study as a whole: Every donor yielded three CD4 naive, three CD4 memory, two CD8 naive and one CD8 memory plate.

Study observations and caveats: Deeper or shallower sequencing was expected to change how clonotypes are shared among donors. In four donors, about 5% of naive CD4 clonotypes appeared in common.

Deep-level settings were used for running the assay. The table came from immunoSEQ multiplex PCR; TCRdb's copy has only in-frame clones and leaves some out. The data contain 90,000 to 150,000 clones, under 70% of them singletons. The CDR3 loop spans 17 amino acids. Per germline, CDR1 WNHNN and CDR2 SYGVQD (reference sequence). V was pared by 5 bases and J by 5 bases, with 25 bases between. This clone has more than one count but fewer than ten. Its cognate antigen is unknown. V and J are TRBV10-1 and TRBJ2-7; D not certain. The source is a woman aged 25 to 45 in good health. The sequenced sample consisted of memory CD8+ T cells sorted from blood. Subset reported: CD45RO+ cells pooled with CCR7-negative TemRA cells. This CDR3 is CASSSAPSLGVIHEQYF. The CDR3 region has the DNA TGCGCCAGCAGTTCAGCCCCTTCCTTAGGAGTGATCCACGAGCAGTACTTC.